This TCR beta chain was sequenced for a study of cytomegalovirus exposure and HLA in healthy donors. The primer mix had 60 Vbeta and 13 Jbeta primers. TCRdb keeps only in-frame clones here, not all; method: immunoSEQ multiplex PCR. The data hold about 130,000 clones, with roughly 77% observed a single time. The V gene end was trimmed by 3 bases and the J gene end by 4 bases; junction bases not matched to a gene: 8. There are 15 residues in the CDR3. Germline V CDR1 and CDR2: KGHSH, LQKENI. This rearrangement joins TRBV18 to TRBJ1-2; 7 bases are a match to TRBD1. The sequenced material came from PBMCs. The clonotype comes from a middle-aged woman in good health and CMV-seropositive. This CDR3 is CASSPLDREVYGYTF. CDR3 DNA sequence: TGTGCCAGCTCACCCCTTGACAGGGAGGTCTATGGCTACACCTTC.